The 22 T cell receptor beta chains below were found in one sample sequenced in a study of blood T cells in healthy people across ages. A J-beta primer mix and a sample-barcoded 5' primer were used in a second PCR of about 6 to 12 cycles. TCRdb re-derived calls from the 5' RACE reads in MiXCR, one entry per CDR3 protein. The sample carries around 1,700,000 distinct CDR3 sequences, approximately 30% recorded once. Sequenced: blood. The receptors here all came from a woman between 25 and 40 years old in good health.

This chain links TRBV7-2 with TRBJ1-2; 9 bases align to TRBD1. Germline V gene sequence: CDR1 SGHTA, CDR2 FQGNSA. CDR3 length equals 15 residues. After removal of 4 bases from V and 5 bases from J, the junction contained 8 bases not matched to a gene. Here the CDR3 reads CASSSSDRGLYGYTF. CDR3 DNA sequence: TGTGCCAGCAGCTCCTCGGACAGGGGACTTTATGGCTACACCTTC.

V and J are TRBV25-1 and TRBJ2-3; no reliable D call. CDR3 length: 17 residues. The V end lost 2 bases, the J end lost 2 bases, and 17 bases lay between the germline ends. The germline CDR1 and CDR2 sequences are MGHDK and SYGVNS. As DNA, the CDR3 is TGTGCCAGCAGTGAAGGATGGGCCCGGCAGTACACAGATACGCAGTATTTT. This translates into CASSEGWARQYTDTQYF.

For this clonotype: Given a much more abundant clone one base away, this may be a read error. The V and J genes are TRBV7-2 and TRBJ2-1; 9 positions match TRBD2. The CDR3 is 16 amino acids. Germline V lookup: CDR1 SGHTA, CDR2 FQGNSA. CDR3 in amino acids: CASSLGGAGGYNDQFF. The CDR3 DNA reads as TGTGCCAGCAGCTTAGGAGGGGCGGGAGGGTACAATGATCAGTTCTTC.

There are many counts of this clonotype. V gene TRBV12-3 or TRBV12-4 combines with J gene TRBJ2-5; 7 bases fit TRBD1. Trimming cost V 6 bases and J 3 bases; bases outside gene matches: 7. This CDR3 is 14 amino acids long. The CDR3 loop reads CASSPDRAKETQYF. Written as DNA, the CDR3 is TGTGCCAGCAGCCCCGACAGGGCCAAAGAGACCCAGTACTTC.

This clonotype was seen more than once but under ten times. This sequence joins TRBV12-5 and TRBJ2-1; perhaps TRBD1 as D (6 bases). Germline loops: CDR1 LGHNT, CDR2 FRNRAP. CDR3 length equals 16 residues. V was trimmed by 4 bases and J by 5 bases, leaving 18 bases between them. The CDR3 protein is CASGSFGGPPDNEQFF. DNA of the CDR3: TGTGCTAGTGGTTCCTTTGGGGGCCCTCCAGACAATGAGCAGTTCTTC.

This chain links TRBV2 with TRBJ2-3, with 11 bases fitting TRBD2. Germline V gives CDR1 SNHLY, CDR2 FYNNEI. V lost 6 bases, J lost 4 bases, and 9 bases stayed unmatched. The CDR3 length is 16 residues. CDR3 DNA sequence: TGTGCCAGCAGCAGACTAGCGGGGTCAATAGCAGATACGCAGTATTTT. Residues: CASSRLAGSIADTQYF.

This clonotype was observed many times. CDR3 residues: CASSPLEYQETQYF. CDR3 nucleotides: TGTGCCAGCAGTCCTCTCGAATACCAAGAGACCCAGTACTTC. V is TRBV28 and J is TRBJ2-5; the D is unclear. This CDR3 region has 14 residues. The V gene's germline CDR1 is MDHEN and CDR2 SYDVKM. V was trimmed by 5 bases and J by 0 bases, leaving 10 bases between them. Using reference TRBV28 and TRBJ2-5 for the parts outside the CDR3, the full variable domain is DVKVTQSSRYLVKRTGEKVFLECVQDMDHENMFWYRQDPGLGLRLIYFSYDVKMKEKGDIPEGYSVSREKKERFSLILESASTNQTSMYLCASSPLEYQETQYFGPGTRLLVL.

The chain has TRBV5-1 and TRBJ1-6; perhaps TRBD1 as D (6 bases). V was shortened by 3 bases and J by 7 bases, with 20 bases between the two germline ends. The CDR3 extends over 17 amino acids. Germline CDR1 reads SGHRS; CDR2 reads YFSETQ. Here the CDR3 DNA reads TGCGCCAGCAGCTCAGGGGACACCGAGGTGGCAAATTCACCCCTCCACTTT. Translation: CASSSGDTEVANSPLHF.

As concerns this clonotype: Since a much larger clone is just one base distant, this may be a read error. The chain's CDR3 is CAIGEERRRHRGNQPQHF. The CDR3 DNA is TGTGCCATCGGTGAGGAAAGGAGGAGACATCGGGGGAATCAGCCCCAGCATTTT. This sequence joins TRBV10-3 and TRBJ1-5; tentative D call: TRBD1 (5 bases). The V gene's germline CDR1 is ENHRY and CDR2 SYGVKD. CDR3 length equals 18 residues.

Ten or more counts support this clonotype. The CDR3 DNA is TGTGCCAGCAGCCCCGGTGGAAGATTGGACGAGCAGTACTTC. Encoded protein: CASSPGGRLDEQYF. This chain uses TRBV9 with TRBJ2-7; D unclear. CDR1 SGDLS and CDR2 YYNGEE come from the germline V gene. This CDR3 comprises 14 residues. Trimming shortened V by 4 bases and J by 5 bases, and 16 bases separated the two germline ends.

The V gene is TRBV18, the J gene TRBJ1-1; maybe TRBD1 (5 bases). CDR1 is KGHSH and CDR2 is LQKENI in the germline V gene. This CDR3 region has 14 residues. V lost 2 bases and J 3 bases, leaving 10 bases between the germline ends. CDR3 sequence: CASSPSDRYTEAFF. CDR3 in DNA: TGTGCCAGCTCACCATCTGACAGATACACTGAAGCTTTCTTT. The full variable domain, its missing parts supplied by reference TRBV18 and TRBJ1-1, is NAGVMQNPRHLVRRRGQEARLRCSPMKGHSHVYWYRQLPEEGLKFMVYLQKENIIDESGMPKERFSAEFPKEGPSILRIQQVVRGDSAAYFCASSPSDRYTEAFFGQGTRLTVV.

The rearrangement links TRBV10-2 to TRBJ1-5; 8 bases match TRBD1. Per the germline V gene, CDR1 is WSHSY and CDR2 is SAAADI. V lost 10 bases to trimming and J lost 4 bases; unmatched junction nucleotides: 12. The CDR3 runs to 15 residues. In nucleotides, the CDR3 is TGCGCCACCCAGGGGGCCGGGGGAGGAAATCAGCCCCAGCATTTT. Residues: CATQGAGGGNQPQHF.

This clonotype showed up just a few times. V usage is TRBV12-3 or TRBV12-4 and J usage is TRBJ2-3; 11 positions match TRBD1. The trim removed 2 bases at V and 4 bases at J, leaving 5 bases unmatched. CDR3 length: 16 amino acids. DNA for the CDR3: TGTGCCAGCAGTTTAAGGACAGGGGGCTTCGCAGATACGCAGTATTTT. This gives the protein CASSLRTGGFADTQYF.

At least ten counts were recorded for this clonotype. V usage is TRBV7-2 and J usage is TRBJ2-4; perhaps TRBD2 as D (5 bases). Germline CDR1 SGHTA, CDR2 FQGNSA. Trimming removed 5 bases at V and 7 bases at J, with 15 bases between. The CDR3 extends over 14 amino acids. The CDR3 sequence is CASSPSGGLNIQYF. The CDR3 region has the DNA TGTGCCAGCAGCCCGAGCGGTGGTCTCAACATTCAGTACTTC.

Ten or more counts support this clonotype. The chain uses TRBV29-1 and TRBJ2-1, with TRBD2 identical over 12 bases. The CDR3 extends over 18 amino acids. V dropped 3 bases and J dropped 6; count of bases not matched to a gene: 15. Germline-derived CDR1 and CDR2 are SQVTM and ANQGSEA. This CDR3 reads CSVESLAGGPMASNEQFF. The CDR3 nucleotides read TGCAGCGTTGAGTCTCTAGCGGGAGGGCCCATGGCCAGCAATGAGCAGTTCTTC.

This clonotype was seen a handful of times. The gene calls are TRBV7-3 and TRBJ2-4; tentatively, D is TRBD1 or TRBD2 (6 bases each). The J call may be faulty, since TRBJ2-5 better matches the DNA end. The CDR3 runs 14 residues. Per germline, CDR1 SGHTA and CDR2 FQGTGA. For the CDR3, the DNA is TGTGCCAGCAGCTTGAACAGGGCGGGGGAGACCCAGTACTTC. Translated: CASSLNRAGETQYF.

This clonotype was detected only a few times. J is TRBJ2-1 and V is TRBV20-1; the match to TRBD2 covers 13 bases. With 0 bases clipped from V and 5 bases from J, the junction kept 4 bases outside the gene matches. CDR1 is DFQATT, CDR2 SNEGSKA, per germline (reference sequence). The CDR3 is made up of 16 amino acids. The CDR3: CSARDWTSGRHNEQFF. Here the CDR3 DNA reads TGCAGTGCTAGAGATTGGACTAGCGGGAGACACAATGAGCAGTTCTTC.

This clonotype was counted a few times. The J gene is TRBJ2-1, the V gene TRBV10-3, with 8 positions matching TRBD1. Germline V CDR1 and CDR2: ENHRY, SYGVKD. The CDR3 runs to 14 residues. V shed 10 bases and J 7 bases; nucleotides not matched to a gene: 12. The CDR3 region is CANRQGSSENEQFF. In DNA, the CDR3 is TGTGCCAACCGACAGGGGAGTTCGGAAAATGAGCAGTTCTTC.

This clonotype was observed at least ten times. J is TRBJ2-5 and V is TRBV29-1; no reliable D call. The length of the CDR3 is 13 residues. Germline V gene sequence: CDR1 SQVTM, CDR2 ANQGSEA. The ends were cut back, 6 bases at V and 0 bases at J, with 11 bases in the middle. The CDR3 DNA is TGCAGCGTGGTTGGTGCAGACCAAGAGACCCAGTACTTC. Its translation is CSVVGADQETQYF.

Details on this clonotype: At one end, the junction sequence differs from germline, possibly due to a read error. This chain joins TRBV20-1 and TRBJ2-3; D not resolved. The length of the CDR3 is 15 residues. Germline CDR1 and CDR2: DFQATT and SNEGSKA (reference sequence). CDR3 in amino acids: CGALMAGFRADTQYF. DNA for the CDR3: TGCGGTGCTCTAATGGCCGGGTTTCGGGCAGATACGCAGTATTTT.

This rearrangement joins TRBV20-1 to TRBJ2-1, with D tentatively TRBD1 or TRBD2 (5 bases each). V was clipped by 6 bases and J by 10 bases, with 19 bases between them. CDR3 length: 13 residues. Germline V gene data show CDR1 as DFQATT and CDR2 as SNEGSKA (reference sequence). The CDR3 spells CSATPGAGSEQFF. The CDR3 nucleotides read TGCAGTGCCACACCCGGGGCAGGTTCAGAGCAGTTCTTC.

As regards this clonotype: It may be a read error: a sequence one base away is much more abundant. V usage is TRBV7-2 and J usage is TRBJ2-7; 7 nucleotides align to TRBD2. Germline lookup yields CDR1 SGHTA and CDR2 FQGNSA. CDR3 length equals 15 residues. J lost 5 bases, V lost 7 bases, and 14 bases had no gene match. This chain's CDR3 is CASNPSGGSGNEQYF. The DNA of the CDR3 is TGTGCCAGCAACCCCTCAGGCGGGAGTGGAAACGAGCAGTACTTC.